This TCR beta chain was documented in a study of shared clonotypes between healthy human individuals. About the study: CD8 memory received one plate per donor, CD8 naive two, CD4 memory three and CD4 naive three.

Assay used: immunoSEQ multiplex PCR; TCRdb lists only in-frame clones, some missing. The sample has some 2.1 million clones, about 95% seen once. V lost 4 bases to trimming and J lost 2 bases, with 12 bases between them. CDR3 size: 14 residues. The germline V gene encodes CDR1 LGHNA and CDR2 YSLEER. Only CD45RO-negative cells positively selected for CCR7 counted as naive CD8 cells, so terminally differentiated effector memory CD45RA+ cells were excluded. The gene calls are TRBV4-3 and TRBJ2-7, with D possibly matching TRBD2 (5 bases). This TCR was sampled from a man aged 18 to 35 in good health. Material: naive CD8+ T cells sorted from blood. CDR3 bases: TGCGCCAGCAGCCTAGACGAGGGTACCTACGAGCAGTACTTC. It yields the protein CASSLDEGTYEQYF.